This TCR beta chain is from a study of T cells in Graves' hyperthyroidism and ophthalmopathy. To note about this clonotype: A junction boundary mismatches the germline segment, possibly from a read error.

The investigators amplified TCR beta CDR3 regions from RNA transcripts. The HTBI primer set was used in a first-round RT-PCR of the TCR CDR3. One entry per CDR3 protein results from TCRdb running MiXCR on the multiplex PCR reads. The sample has 650,000 to 700,000 distinct CDR3 sequences; approximately 15% are singletons. Per germline, CDR1 SNHLY and CDR2 FYNNEI. The CDR3 has 14 residues. V usage is TRBV2 and J usage is TRBJ1-2; TRBD1 agrees at 8 bases. The origin of this receptor is a man in his forties or fifties with Graves' hyperthyroidism. The sample comprised blood. The CDR3 bases are TGTACCAGCAGGGGGACAGGAGTTCTCTATGGCTACACCTTC. It translates to CTSRGTGVLYGYTF.